The rows below give T cell receptor beta chains drawn from one sample of a study of blood T cell repertoires in COVID-19. Method: immunoSEQ multiplex PCR; TCRdb's copy keeps in-frame clones and lacks some. The repertoire includes under 200,000 clones, 70% to 90% of them detected once, and approximately 1.2% sits in the top ten. The specimen sequenced was peripheral blood. Every receptor here comes from a man between 60 and 70 years old who had recovered from COVID-19. CDR3s include the opening cysteine and the closing phenylalanine or tryptophan. The order of the fields is J gene, V gene, D gene, clone size, CDR3 protein, CDR3 DNA. A D gene is named only where the DNA matches it firmly. Part of the rows lack a size; the others show once, few, many or a class for expanded clones.

j_call: TRBJ2-1; v_call: TRBV11-2; d_call: -; clone_size: -; cdr3_aa: CASSFSVEQFF; cdr3_nt: TGTGCCAGCAGCTTTAGCGTGGAGCAGTTCTTC
j_call: TRBJ2-2; v_call: TRBV5-4; d_call: TRBD1; clone_size: -; cdr3_aa: CASSAWTGAGELFF; cdr3_nt: TGTGCCAGCAGCGCGTGGACAGGGGCCGGGGAGCTGTTTTTT
j_call: TRBJ1-1; v_call: TRBV6-5; d_call: -; clone_size: once; cdr3_aa: CASTLWAVGNTEAFF; cdr3_nt: TGTGCCAGCACCCTCTGGGCAGTTGGGAACACTGAAGCTTTCTTT
j_call: TRBJ2-1; v_call: TRBV29-1; d_call: TRBD2; clone_size: -; cdr3_aa: CSGTGTSGGNEQFF; cdr3_nt: TGCAGCGGTACCGGGACTAGCGGGGGCAATGAGCAGTTCTTC
j_call: TRBJ2-3; v_call: TRBV13; d_call: TRBD1; clone_size: -; cdr3_aa: CASSLGTGGTDTQYF; cdr3_nt: TGTGCCAGCAGCTTAGGAACAGGGGGGACAGATACGCAGTATTTT
j_call: TRBJ1-6; v_call: TRBV30; d_call: -; clone_size: once; cdr3_aa: CAWTGGGEIWSPLHF; cdr3_nt: TGTGCCTGGACGGGGGGCGGGGAAATTTGGTCACCCCTCCACTTT
j_call: TRBJ2-1; v_call: TRBV25-1; d_call: -; clone_size: -; cdr3_aa: CASSVRADFYNEQFF; cdr3_nt: TGTGCCAGCAGCGTCCGAGCGGACTTCTACAATGAGCAGTTCTTC
j_call: TRBJ2-2; v_call: TRBV5-1; d_call: -; clone_size: -; cdr3_aa: CASSPVLGGTGELFF; cdr3_nt: TGCGCCAGCAGCCCGGTTCTTGGGGGGACCGGGGAGCTGTTTTTT
j_call: TRBJ1-6; v_call: TRBV4-1; d_call: TRBD1; clone_size: -; cdr3_aa: CASSRQTGDNSPLHF; cdr3_nt: TGCGCCAGCAGCCGCCAGACAGGGGACAATTCACCCCTCCACTTT
j_call: TRBJ2-7; v_call: TRBV4-1; d_call: TRBD1; clone_size: -; cdr3_aa: CASSQDQGQVFSYEQYF; cdr3_nt: TGCGCCAGCAGCCAAGACCAAGGACAGGTTTTTTCCTACGAGCAGTACTTC
j_call: TRBJ2-2; v_call: TRBV11-2; d_call: TRBD1; clone_size: -; cdr3_aa: CASSRRTGVAGELFF; cdr3_nt: TGTGCCAGCAGCCGGCGGACAGGGGTTGCCGGGGAGCTGTTTTTT
j_call: TRBJ2-2; v_call: TRBV9; d_call: TRBD1; clone_size: -; cdr3_aa: CASSVQPGGHGELFF; cdr3_nt: TGTGCCAGCAGCGTTCAGCCAGGGGGCCACGGGGAGCTGTTTTTT
j_call: TRBJ2-3; v_call: TRBV11-3; d_call: TRBD2; clone_size: few; cdr3_aa: CASSPGTSGVLDTQYF; cdr3_nt: TGTGCCAGCAGCCCTGGGACTAGCGGGGTTTTGGATACGCAGTATTTT
j_call: TRBJ2-5; v_call: TRBV3-1/TRBV3-2; d_call: TRBD2; clone_size: -; cdr3_aa: CASSQGVGGGSQETQYF; cdr3_nt: TGTGCCAGCAGCCAAGGGGTTGGGGGGGGTTCCCAAGAGACCCAGTACTTC
j_call: TRBJ2-5; v_call: TRBV10-3; d_call: -; clone_size: -; cdr3_aa: CAISESSGKETQYF; cdr3_nt: TGTGCCATCAGTGAGTCGTCGGGGAAGGAGACCCAGTACTTC
j_call: TRBJ2-5; v_call: TRBV19; d_call: TRBD2; clone_size: -; cdr3_aa: CATSTSGGGETQYF; cdr3_nt: TGTGCCACCTCGACTAGCGGGGGTGGAGAGACCCAGTACTTC
j_call: TRBJ1-1; v_call: TRBV6-5; d_call: -; clone_size: few; cdr3_aa: CASSYGQSSNTEAFF; cdr3_nt: TGTGCCAGCAGTTACGGGCAGAGTTCGAACACTGAAGCTTTCTTT
j_call: TRBJ1-2; v_call: TRBV4-3; d_call: -; clone_size: -; cdr3_aa: CASSQLLRGEGYTF; cdr3_nt: TGCGCCAGCAGCCAATTATTGCGGGGTGAAGGCTACACCTTC
j_call: TRBJ2-7; v_call: TRBV5-1; d_call: -; clone_size: -; cdr3_aa: CASSFPGLGSYEQYF; cdr3_nt: TGCGCCAGCAGCTTCCCGGGACTGGGCTCCTACGAGCAGTACTTC
j_call: TRBJ1-1; v_call: TRBV5-4; d_call: -; clone_size: -; cdr3_aa: CASSLSPAENTEAFF; cdr3_nt: TGTGCCAGCAGCTTGAGCCCCGCCGAGAACACTGAAGCTTTCTTT
j_call: TRBJ1-1; v_call: TRBV11-2; d_call: TRBD1; clone_size: -; cdr3_aa: CASSPQGMNTEAFF; cdr3_nt: TGTGCCAGCAGCCCACAGGGGATGAACACTGAAGCTTTCTTT
j_call: TRBJ2-5; v_call: TRBV7-6; d_call: TRBD2; clone_size: once; cdr3_aa: CASSSNSGGPRETQYF; cdr3_nt: TGTGCCAGCAGCTCCAATAGCGGGGGCCCGAGGGAGACCCAGTACTTC
j_call: TRBJ1-2; v_call: TRBV2; d_call: -; clone_size: -; cdr3_aa: CATKLTEEGGYTF; cdr3_nt: TGTGCCACCAAACTGACAGAGGAGGGTGGCTACACCTTC
j_call: TRBJ2-5; v_call: TRBV4-1; d_call: TRBD2; clone_size: -; cdr3_aa: CASSRTSGEETQYF; cdr3_nt: TGCGCCAGCAGCAGAACTAGCGGGGAAGAGACCCAGTACTTC
j_call: TRBJ1-4; v_call: TRBV2; d_call: TRBD1; clone_size: -; cdr3_aa: CASRGTGGTTNEKLFF; cdr3_nt: TGTGCCAGCAGGGGGACAGGGGGCACAACTAATGAAAAACTGTTTTTT
j_call: TRBJ2-1; v_call: TRBV9; d_call: -; clone_size: -; cdr3_aa: CASSLNLQGSAYNEQFF; cdr3_nt: TGTGCCAGCAGCCTAAACCTACAGGGAAGTGCCTACAATGAGCAGTTCTTC
j_call: TRBJ1-2; v_call: TRBV19; d_call: -; clone_size: once; cdr3_aa: CGVRQGPGYGYTF; cdr3_nt: TGTGGCGTCCGGCAGGGGCCAGGGTATGGCTACACCTTC
j_call: TRBJ1-1; v_call: TRBV19; d_call: TRBD1; clone_size: -; cdr3_aa: CASSIPGGGSTEAFF; cdr3_nt: TGTGCCAGTAGTATTCCAGGGGGCGGAAGCACTGAAGCTTTCTTT
j_call: TRBJ2-7; v_call: TRBV5-1; d_call: -; clone_size: -; cdr3_aa: CASSPGDNPGKVEQYF; cdr3_nt: TGCGCCAGCAGCCCAGGGGACAACCCGGGGAAGGTCGAGCAGTACTTC
j_call: TRBJ2-2; v_call: TRBV7-2; d_call: TRBD1; clone_size: -; cdr3_aa: CASSLGTANGELFF; cdr3_nt: TGTGCCAGCAGCTTGGGGACAGCCAACGGGGAGCTGTTTTTT
j_call: TRBJ1-6; v_call: TRBV4-3; d_call: -; clone_size: once; cdr3_aa: CASSQFTGNNSPLHF; cdr3_nt: TGCGCCAGCAGCCAATTTACCGGTAATAATTCACCCCTCCACTTT
j_call: TRBJ2-7; v_call: TRBV7-9; d_call: -; clone_size: -; cdr3_aa: CWGPTSNEQYF; cdr3_nt: TGTTGGGGGCCGACTTCAAACGAGCAGTACTTC
j_call: TRBJ2-7; v_call: TRBV19; d_call: -; clone_size: -; cdr3_aa: CASSIGAFYEQYF; cdr3_nt: TGTGCCAGTAGTATAGGGGCCTTTTACGAGCAGTACTTC
j_call: TRBJ2-2; v_call: TRBV10-3; d_call: -; clone_size: few; cdr3_aa: CAIGAETNTGELFF; cdr3_nt: TGTGCCATCGGAGCGGAGACAAACACCGGGGAGCTGTTTTTT
j_call: TRBJ2-7; v_call: TRBV19; d_call: TRBD1; clone_size: -; cdr3_aa: CASSIVGTGNEQYF; cdr3_nt: TGTGCCAGTAGTATAGTGGGGACAGGTAACGAGCAGTACTTC
j_call: TRBJ2-7; v_call: TRBV27; d_call: TRBD2; clone_size: once; cdr3_aa: CASSLWGLAGGLNPYEQYF; cdr3_nt: TGTGCCAGCAGTTTATGGGGACTAGCGGGGGGCCTGAACCCTTACGAGCAGTACTTC
j_call: TRBJ2-3; v_call: TRBV11-3; d_call: TRBD2; clone_size: -; cdr3_aa: CASSFVVAGTQYF; cdr3_nt: TGTGCCAGCAGCTTTGTAGTAGCGGGTACGCAGTATTTT
j_call: TRBJ2-5; v_call: TRBV5-1; d_call: TRBD1; clone_size: -; cdr3_aa: CASSLEGGGETQYF; cdr3_nt: TGCGCCAGCAGCTTGGAAGGGGGCGGGGAGACCCAGTACTTC
j_call: TRBJ1-4; v_call: TRBV5-4; d_call: TRBD1; clone_size: -; cdr3_aa: CASSLESGGELFF; cdr3_nt: TGTGCCAGCAGCTTGGAGTCAGGGGGTGAACTGTTTTTT
j_call: TRBJ2-7; v_call: TRBV19; d_call: TRBD1; clone_size: -; cdr3_aa: CASSSRQGLASYEQYF; cdr3_nt: TGTGCCAGTAGTTCTCGACAGGGGTTGGCCTCCTACGAGCAGTACTTC
j_call: TRBJ1-4; v_call: TRBV7-6; d_call: TRBD1; clone_size: -; cdr3_aa: CASSVPGTGEKLFF; cdr3_nt: TGTGCCAGCAGCGTCCCCGGGACAGGTGAAAAACTGTTTTTT
j_call: TRBJ2-5; v_call: TRBV12-3/TRBV12-4; d_call: -; clone_size: -; cdr3_aa: CASQGMSGETQYF; cdr3_nt: TGTGCCAGTCAGGGAATGTCAGGAGAGACCCAGTACTTC
j_call: TRBJ1-2; v_call: TRBV29-1; d_call: -; clone_size: -; cdr3_aa: CSVESRFYGYTF; cdr3_nt: TGCAGCGTTGAATCCAGGTTCTATGGCTACACCTTC
j_call: TRBJ2-7; v_call: TRBV6-5; d_call: TRBD2; clone_size: -; cdr3_aa: CASNGLAGGEQYF; cdr3_nt: TGTGCCAGCAACGGACTAGCGGGGGGCGAGCAGTACTTC
j_call: TRBJ2-7; v_call: TRBV7-9; d_call: TRBD1; clone_size: -; cdr3_aa: CASNDGQGNEQYF; cdr3_nt: TGTGCCAGCAACGACGGACAGGGGAACGAGCAGTACTTC
j_call: TRBJ2-1; v_call: TRBV10-3; d_call: -; clone_size: few; cdr3_aa: CAINSDGGEQFF; cdr3_nt: TGTGCCATCAATAGTGACGGGGGTGAGCAGTTCTTC
j_call: TRBJ1-2; v_call: TRBV12-3/TRBV12-4; d_call: TRBD1; clone_size: -; cdr3_aa: CTSSSGQGVGYTF; cdr3_nt: TGTACCAGCAGCTCTGGACAGGGAGTGGGCTACACCTTC
j_call: TRBJ2-1; v_call: TRBV11-2; d_call: TRBD2; clone_size: -; cdr3_aa: CASSFPGTSVDNEQFF; cdr3_nt: TGTGCCAGCAGCTTTCCCGGGACTAGCGTCGACAATGAGCAGTTCTTC
j_call: TRBJ1-2; v_call: TRBV4-1; d_call: -; clone_size: -; cdr3_aa: CASSQTQGGGYTF; cdr3_nt: TGCGCCAGCAGCCAAACCCAAGGAGGGGGCTACACCTTC
j_call: TRBJ1-1; v_call: TRBV29-1; d_call: -; clone_size: -; cdr3_aa: CSVTGGGRDTEAFF; cdr3_nt: TGCAGCGTGACTGGGGGGGGCCGGGACACTGAAGCTTTCTTT
j_call: TRBJ1-4; v_call: TRBV7-9; d_call: -; clone_size: -; cdr3_aa: CASSLGGGQFPFNEKLFF; cdr3_nt: TGTGCCAGCAGCTTAGGAGGTGGACAGTTCCCTTTTAATGAAAAACTGTTTTTT
j_call: TRBJ2-3; v_call: TRBV2; d_call: TRBD1; clone_size: once; cdr3_aa: CASSPGTGSDTQYF; cdr3_nt: TGTGCCAGCAGCCCCGGGACAGGGTCGGATACGCAGTATTTT
j_call: TRBJ2-1; v_call: TRBV12-3/TRBV12-4; d_call: TRBD1; clone_size: once; cdr3_aa: CASRLGQANEQFF; cdr3_nt: TGTGCCAGCAGACTGGGACAGGCTAATGAGCAGTTCTTC
j_call: TRBJ1-4; v_call: TRBV7-7; d_call: TRBD1; clone_size: -; cdr3_aa: CASSPDRDSEKLFF; cdr3_nt: TGTGCTAGCAGCCCCGACAGGGATTCTGAAAAACTGTTTTTT
j_call: TRBJ1-3; v_call: TRBV9; d_call: -; clone_size: -; cdr3_aa: CASRGFGNTIYF; cdr3_nt: TGTGCCAGCCGGGGGTTTGGAAACACCATATATTTT
j_call: TRBJ2-5; v_call: TRBV4-2; d_call: -; clone_size: -; cdr3_aa: CASSQDRGAETQYF; cdr3_nt: TGTGCCAGCAGCCAAGATCGGGGGGCAGAGACCCAGTACTTC
j_call: TRBJ2-1; v_call: TRBV3-1/TRBV3-2; d_call: TRBD2; clone_size: -; cdr3_aa: CASSRRTSGGVEQFF; cdr3_nt: TGTGCCAGCAGCCGGCGGACTAGCGGGGGTGTTGAGCAGTTCTTC
j_call: TRBJ1-3; v_call: TRBV5-6; d_call: TRBD1; clone_size: -; cdr3_aa: CATQAGTGGNTIYF; cdr3_nt: TGTGCCACCCAAGCCGGGACAGGGGGAAACACCATATATTTT